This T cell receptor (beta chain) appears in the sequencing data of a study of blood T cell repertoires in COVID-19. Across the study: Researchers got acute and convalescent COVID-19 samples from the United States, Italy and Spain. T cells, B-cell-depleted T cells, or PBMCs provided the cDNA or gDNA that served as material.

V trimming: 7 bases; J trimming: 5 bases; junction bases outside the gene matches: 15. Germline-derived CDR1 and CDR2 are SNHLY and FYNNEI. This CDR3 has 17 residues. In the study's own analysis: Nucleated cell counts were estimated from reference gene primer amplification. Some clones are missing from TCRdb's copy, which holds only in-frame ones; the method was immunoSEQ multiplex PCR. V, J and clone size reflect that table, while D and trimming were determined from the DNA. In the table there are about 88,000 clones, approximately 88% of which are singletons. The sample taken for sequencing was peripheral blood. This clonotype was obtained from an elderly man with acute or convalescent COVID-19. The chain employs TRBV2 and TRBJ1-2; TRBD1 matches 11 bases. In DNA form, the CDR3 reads TGTGCCAGCACCTATCCGGGACAGGGGGGCCGGGGGTATGGCTACACCTTC. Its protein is CASTYPGQGGRGYGYTF.